This T cell receptor (beta chain) was profiled in a study of Graves' ophthalmopathy and Graves' hyperthyroidism. Study context: Researchers obtained peripheral blood at initial diagnosis, before any treatment had begun.

This clonotype has only a few counts. Germline CDR1 reads MNHEY; CDR2 reads SVGAGI. CDR3 length equals 11 residues. V was pared by 7 bases and J by 5 bases, with 8 bases between. For repertoire sequencing, the TCR beta CDR3 regions were amplified from RNA transcripts. The first round was an RT-PCR with HTBI primers, and the second round was a multiplex PCR. TCRdb processed the multiplex PCR reads anew with MiXCR; each CDR3 protein has one entry. The sample consists of hundreds of thousands of distinct CDR3 sequences, approximately 22% of them appearing once. Cases classed as stable hyperthyroidism had no ophthalmopathy within 18 months of follow-up.

The rearrangement uses TRBV6-5 and TRBJ1-1; D ambiguous. This clonotype was obtained from a woman aged 18-29 years with stable Graves' hyperthyroidism. Some clones in this sample may be carry-over from other donors' samples. The sequenced sample consisted of peripheral blood. CDR3 residues: CASILRTEAFF. CDR3 coding DNA: TGTGCCAGCATTTTAAGGACTGAAGCTTTCTTT.